The 14 T cell receptor beta chains below come from one sample, sequenced in a study of shared clonotypes between healthy human individuals. Method: immunoSEQ multiplex PCR; TCRdb's copy keeps in-frame clones and lacks some. The top ten hold under 2% of the sample, which has almost 750,000 clones, roughly 72% seen once. Sequencing input: memory CD4+ T cells sorted from blood. Subset specified: CD45RA-negative fraction. The receptor set was obtained from a woman in her twenties or thirties in good health.

The chain carries TRBV4-1 and TRBJ2-2, with a possible D match to TRBD1 (6 bases). V was pared by 6 bases and J by 7 bases, with 15 bases between. The CDR3 runs 14 residues. Per germline, CDR1 MGHRA and CDR2 YSYEKL. This CDR3 reads CASSRTGLYGELFF. The CDR3 DNA is TGCGCCAGCAGTCGTACAGGGTTGTACGGGGAGCTGTTTTTT.

This clone was counted a single time. The chain employs TRBV2 and TRBJ2-7, with D uncertain. The CDR3 extends over 12 amino acids. The V and J ends lost 5 bases and 6 bases respectively, with 11 bases between them. Per germline, CDR1 SNHLY and CDR2 FYNNEI. CDR3: CASSREVLEQYF. CDR3 DNA sequence: TGTGCCAGCAGTCGAGAGGTTCTCGAGCAGTACTTC. Full variable domain (remainder filled in from reference TRBV2 and TRBJ2-7): EPEVTQTPSHQVTQMGQEVILRCVPISNHLYFYWYRQILGQKVEFLVSFYNNEISEKSEIFDDQFSVERPDGSNFTLKIRSTKLEDSAMYFCASSREVLEQYFGPGTRLTVT.

The chain is built from TRBV27 and TRBJ2-7; D is undetermined. V was trimmed by 1 base and J by 5 bases, leaving 12 bases between them. The CDR3 is 14 amino acids. In germline, CDR1 is MNHEY, CDR2 SMNVEV (reference sequence). The CDR3, as DNA: TGTGCCAGCAGTTTATTCTTAGGTTCCCACGAGCAGTACTTC. It codes for CASSLFLGSHEQYF.

The chain combines TRBV7-3 with TRBJ2-5; 8 nucleotides agree with TRBD2. Germline lookup yields CDR1 SGHTA and CDR2 FQGTGA. The CDR3 sequence is 15 residues long. V was pared by 2 bases and J by 3 bases, with 5 bases of the junction left unmatched. The CDR3: CASSLGTRVEETQYF. CDR3 DNA sequence: TGTGCCAGCAGCTTAGGGACTAGAGTGGAAGAGACCCAGTACTTC.

This clone was recorded once. This sequence joins TRBV11-2 and TRBJ1-1, with unresolved D. The CDR3 is 12 amino acids. Between the trimmed V and J ends, which lost 7 bases and 3 bases, there was a span of 9 bases. Germline-derived CDR1 and CDR2 are SGHAT and FQNNGV. The DNA for the CDR3 is TGTGCCAGCACCCAGAGGGACACTGAAGCTTTCTTT. Translated: CASTQRDTEAFF.

The chain employs TRBV11-1 and TRBJ2-7, with 10 nucleotides matching TRBD1. This CDR3 region has 15 residues. Germline V CDR1 and CDR2: SGHAT, FQDESV (reference sequence). V lost 5 bases, J lost 6 bases, and 10 bases stayed unmatched. CDR3 loop: CASSPDRGLMIEQYF. Written as DNA, the CDR3 is TGTGCCAGCAGCCCAGACAGGGGGCTTATGATCGAGCAGTACTTC.

This chain connects TRBV2 to TRBJ1-2, with D perhaps matching TRBD1 (6 bases). CDR1 SNHLY and CDR2 FYNNEI come from the germline V gene. Trimming stripped 6 bases from V and 1 base from J, with 9 bases between. CDR3 size: 13 residues. CDR3 protein: CASRADSNYGYTF. CDR3 coding DNA: TGTGCCAGCAGAGCGGACAGTAACTATGGCTACACCTTC.

This clone was recorded only once. This rearrangement joins TRBV5-1 to TRBJ2-3; no firm D call. This CDR3 comprises 14 residues. Germline CDR1 SGHRS, CDR2 YFSETQ. The V and J ends lost 2 bases and 2 bases respectively, with 9 bases between them. CDR3 DNA sequence: TGCGCCAGCAGCTTAAAGCCGCCCACAGATACGCAGTATTTT. Protein: CASSLKPPTDTQYF.

J is TRBJ2-7 and V is TRBV28; TRBD1 matches at 7 bases. J lost 7 bases, V lost 5 bases, and 8 bases had no gene match. The CDR3 is 13 amino acids. The germline gives CDR1 MDHEN, CDR2 SYDVKM. The CDR3 coding sequence is TGTGCCAGCAGTGACTACAGGGGTGGTGAGCAGTACTTC. Translating it yields CASSDYRGGEQYF.

Only one count was recorded for this clone. The rearrangement joins TRBV7-9 to TRBJ2-1; 7 nucleotides align to TRBD2. CDR3 size: 16 residues. V trimming: 8 bases; J trimming: 3 bases; junction bases outside the gene matches: 13. Germline V gives CDR1 SEHNR, CDR2 FQNEAQ (reference sequence). The CDR3 spells CASLELAYLFYNEQFF. As DNA, the CDR3 is TGTGCCAGCCTCGAACTAGCGTACCTATTCTACAATGAGCAGTTCTTC.

This chain joins TRBV7-6 and TRBJ2-3; 12 bases map to TRBD2. There are 17 residues in the CDR3. The J segment lost 4 bases and the V segment lost 3 bases, leaving 8 bases of the junction unmatched. Germline lookup yields CDR1 SGHVS and CDR2 FNYEAQ. DNA of the CDR3: TGTGCCAGCAGCTTGGGTGGACTAGCGGGAAGGGCAGATACGCAGTATTTT. It is translated as CASSLGGLAGRADTQYF. The full variable domain, completed using reference TRBV7-6 and TRBJ2-3, is GAGVSQSPRYKVTKRGQDVALRCDPISGHVSLYWYRQALGQGPEFLTYFNYEAQQDKSGLPNDRFSAERPEGSISTLTIQRTEQRDSAMYRCASSLGGLAGRADTQYFGPGTRLTVL.

The chain recombines TRBV5-4 with TRBJ2-1; D may be TRBD1 (7 bases). Germline assignment: CDR1 SGHNT and CDR2 YYREEE (reference sequence). V gave up 4 bases and J gave up 6 bases, with 17 bases separating them. The CDR3 has 15 residues. The CDR3 DNA reads as TGTGCCAGCAGCCAGGGGGGAGTGGGTACCAATGAGCAGTTCTTC. Translating it yields CASSQGGVGTNEQFF.

The chain joins TRBV7-9 to TRBJ2-7, with D perhaps TRBD1 (6 bases). Germline values: CDR1 SEHNR, CDR2 FQNEAQ (reference sequence). V lost 7 bases, J lost 3 bases, and 16 bases lay in between. This CDR3 contains 14 residues. This CDR3 reads CASTAGTKGYEQYF. CDR3 in DNA: TGTGCCAGCACTGCTGGGACAAAGGGCTACGAGCAGTACTTC.

V and J are TRBV5-1 and TRBJ1-1; D is uncertain. Trimming removed 4 bases from V and 4 bases from J, with 17 bases in between. This CDR3 has 15 amino acids. Per the germline V gene, CDR1 is SGHRS and CDR2 is YFSETQ. The CDR3: CASSRTTGVGTEAFF. CDR3 nucleotide sequence: TGCGCCAGCAGCCGAACGACGGGAGTTGGCACTGAAGCTTTCTTT.